This record concerns one T cell receptor (beta chain) sequence. CDR3 length equals 14 residues. Trimming stripped 2 bases from V and 11 bases from J, with 16 bases between. The V gene's germline CDR1 is MNHNY and CDR2 SVGAGI (reference sequence). The repertoire was sequenced with immunoSEQ multiplex PCR; TCRdb's copy has only in-frame clones and lacks some. The sample holds around 420,000 clones, 70% to 90% seen once. These data originate in a study of Ad26.COV2.S vaccination and SARS-CoV-2 variants. Treatment defined: around 19 received Ad26.COV2.S at low or high dose, single or two shots; several received placebo; per-sample allocation not given. Repertoires come from day 63 after the first vaccine or placebo injection.

The chain carries TRBV6-6 and TRBJ1-5; a possible D gene is TRBD1 (5 bases). The material sequenced was peripheral blood, taken in a trial of Ad26.COV2.S vaccine versus placebo. This TCR was recovered from a person between 18 and 65 years old who received the Ad26.COV2.S COVID-19 vaccine or a placebo. CDR3 protein: CASSYEGSRGAQHF. CDR3 nucleotides: TGTGCCAGCAGTTACGAGGGGTCCCGGGGGGCCCAGCATTTT.